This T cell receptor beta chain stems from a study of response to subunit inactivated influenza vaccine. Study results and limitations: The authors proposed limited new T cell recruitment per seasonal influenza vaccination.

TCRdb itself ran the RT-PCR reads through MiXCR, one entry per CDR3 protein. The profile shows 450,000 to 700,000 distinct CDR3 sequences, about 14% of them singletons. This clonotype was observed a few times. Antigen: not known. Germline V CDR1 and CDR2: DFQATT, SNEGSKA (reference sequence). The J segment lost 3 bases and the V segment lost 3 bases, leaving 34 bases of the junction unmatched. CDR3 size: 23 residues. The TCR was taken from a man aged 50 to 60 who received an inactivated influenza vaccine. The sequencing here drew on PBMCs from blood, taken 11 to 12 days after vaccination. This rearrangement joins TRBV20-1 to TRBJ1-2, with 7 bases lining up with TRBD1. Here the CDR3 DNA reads TGCAGTGCTAGGCCTCCCACCATCTCTTCCATAGTTGATCGGGACAGACCCTACTATGGCTACACCTTC. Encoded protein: CSARPPTISSIVDRDRPYYGYTF.